This T cell receptor beta chain derives from a study of blood T cell repertoires in COVID-19. Turning to the study itself: Acute and convalescent COVID-19 specimens originated in the United States, Italy and Spain. PBMCs, B-cell-depleted T cells, or T cells were the source of the cDNA or gDNA that made up the material.

The germline V gene encodes CDR1 KGHSH and CDR2 LQKENI. The CDR3 is 17 residues long. Trimming shortened V by 3 bases and J by 1 base, and 17 bases separated the two germline ends. Sequencing used immunoSEQ multiplex PCR; TCRdb keeps in-frame clones, though not all of them. Of 130,000 or so clones listed, about four fifths are singletons. Sequencing used peripheral blood. The chain employs TRBV18 and TRBJ2-3, with D perhaps TRBD1 (7 bases). This TCR was sampled from a man aged 80 or over with active or convalescent COVID-19. The CDR3 nucleotides read TGTGCCAGCTCACCCAACAGACAGGGACTGGGCACAGATACGCAGTATTTT. This sequence encodes CASSPNRQGLGTDTQYF.